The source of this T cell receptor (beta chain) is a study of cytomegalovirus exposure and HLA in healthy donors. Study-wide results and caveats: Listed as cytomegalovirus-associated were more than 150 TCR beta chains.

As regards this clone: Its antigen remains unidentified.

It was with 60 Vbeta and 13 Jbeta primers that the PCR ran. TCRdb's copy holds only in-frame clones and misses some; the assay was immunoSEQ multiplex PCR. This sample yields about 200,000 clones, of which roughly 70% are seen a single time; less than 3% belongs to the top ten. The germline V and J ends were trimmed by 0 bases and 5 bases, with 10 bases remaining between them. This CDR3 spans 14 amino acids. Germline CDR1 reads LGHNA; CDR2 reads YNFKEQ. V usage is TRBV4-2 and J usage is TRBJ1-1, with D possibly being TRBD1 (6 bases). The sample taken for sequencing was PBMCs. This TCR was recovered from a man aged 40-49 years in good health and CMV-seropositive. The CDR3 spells CASSQEGAGTEAFF. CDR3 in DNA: TGTGCCAGCAGCCAAGAGGGGGCTGGGACTGAAGCTTTCTTT.